One and the same sample provided the 30 T cell receptor beta chains below, sequenced in a study of response to subunit inactivated influenza vaccine. Via MiXCR, TCRdb re-called the RT-PCR reads, giving one row per CDR3 protein. The sample yields more than 450,000 distinct CDR3 sequences, approximately 11% seen once. This same sample was also part of a study on T cells expressing NK-cell markers. That source reports: 5'RACE template switching with UMIs generated TCR beta cDNA.

This material consisted of PBMCs from blood, taken on the day of vaccination. The source is a man aged 50-59 years who received an inactivated influenza vaccine.

Only a few counts were recorded for this clonotype. V and J are TRBV29-1 and TRBJ2-1; 9 nucleotides agree with TRBD1. With 3 bases clipped from V and 7 bases from J, the junction kept 4 bases outside the gene matches. This CDR3 has 13 residues. The germline CDR1 and CDR2 sequences are SQVTM and ANQGSEA. CDR3 coding DNA: TGCAGCGTTGAGGGACAGGGTTGGAATGAGCAGTTCTTC. Translation gives CSVEGQGWNEQFF.

This clonotype has a handful of counts. A read error may account for a junction end that differs from germline. The chain carries TRBV6-2 or TRBV6-3 and TRBJ2-3; possible D gene TRBD1, 6 bases. The V gene's germline CDR1 is MNHEY and CDR2 SVGEGT. The CDR3 length is 16 residues. DNA of the CDR3: TGTGCCAGCAGACCGGGACATCAAGTTAGCACAGATGCGCAGTATTTT. It encodes CASRPGHQVSTDAQYF.

This sequence joins TRBV3-1 and TRBJ2-3, with TRBD2 as a possible D gene (6 bases). The germline V gene encodes CDR1 LGHDT and CDR2 YNNKEL (reference sequence). The CDR3 is 16 residues long. Trimming took 6 bases from V and 0 from J, leaving 16 bases between them. The CDR3 coding sequence is TGTGCCAGCAGGGGATGGAGGGGCGGAAGCACAGATACGCAGTATTTT. Translating gives CASRGWRGGSTDTQYF.

This clonotype was detected many times. The junction departs from germline at one end; a sequencing error may be responsible. The chain joins TRBV7-9 to TRBJ2-7; unclear D gene. This CDR3 has 15 residues. Germline assignment: CDR1 SEHNR and CDR2 FQNEAQ (reference sequence). The CDR3 here is CASGLPSHSSYEQYF. DNA of the CDR3: TGTGCCAGCGGCTTACCTTCACACTCCTCCTACGAGCAGTACTTC.

V is TRBV24-1 and J is TRBJ2-1; D is ambiguous. Trimming pared 7 bases from V and 3 bases from J, leaving 3 bases between. The CDR3 consists of 11 residues. Germline V gene sequence: CDR1 KGHDR, CDR2 SFDVKD. The CDR3 DNA reads as TGTGCCACCAGCGTCTACAATGAGCAGTTCTTC. This translates into CATSVYNEQFF.

This clonotype was seen ten or more times. The gene calls are TRBV5-1 and TRBJ2-7, with no clear D. The V end was cut by 0 bases, the J end by 0 bases, with 4 bases between. The CDR3 is 13 amino acids. The germline gives CDR1 SGHRS, CDR2 YFSETQ. This chain's CDR3 is CASSLDVSYEQYF. In DNA, the CDR3 is TGCGCCAGCAGCTTGGATGTCTCCTACGAGCAGTACTTC.

This clonotype has more than one count but fewer than ten. The rearrangement links TRBV6-1 to TRBJ2-2; a possible D gene is TRBD2 (5 bases). Germline CDR1 reads MNHNS; CDR2 reads SASEGT. The V and J ends lost 5 bases and 8 bases respectively, with 18 bases between them. The CDR3 spans 15 residues. The CDR3 DNA sequence: TGTGCCAGCAGTAAGGAAGGGAGATCTCCGGGGGAGCTGTTTTTT. It codes for CASSKEGRSPGELFF.

V is TRBV7-9 and J is TRBJ2-4; a possible D gene is TRBD2 (6 bases). CDR1 and CDR2 (germline): SEHNR, FQNEAQ (reference sequence). V was cut by 5 bases and J by 6 bases, with 17 bases left in between. The CDR3 totals 15 residues. CDR3 amino acids: CASSTSVGGGNIQYF. For the CDR3, the DNA is TGTGCCAGCAGCACCTCAGTCGGGGGTGGAAACATTCAGTACTTC.

The chain combines TRBV6-2 or TRBV6-3 with TRBJ2-5; D ambiguous. The CDR3 is made up of 14 amino acids. Trimming removed 2 bases at V and 2 bases at J, with 9 bases between. CDR1 and CDR2 (germline): MNHEY, SVGEGT. CDR3 sequence (DNA): TGTGCCAGCAGTTACCCGCAGGAACAAGAGACCCAGTACTTC. It specifies CASSYPQEQETQYF.

V usage is TRBV5-1 and J usage is TRBJ2-3; TRBD1 or TRBD2 may be the D gene (6 bases each). V lost 2 bases, J lost 4 bases, and 14 bases lay in between. The CDR3 sequence is 15 residues long. Germline values: CDR1 SGHRS, CDR2 YFSETQ. CDR3: CASSFGNGGADTQYF. CDR3 DNA sequence: TGCGCCAGCAGCTTCGGAAACGGGGGCGCAGATACGCAGTATTTT.

This clonotype was counted between two and nine times. This chain joins TRBV4-3 and TRBJ1-1, with D maybe TRBD1 (5 bases). From germline, CDR1 is LGHNA and CDR2 YSLEER. Trimming left V 5 bases short and J 0 bases short, with 13 bases between. The CDR3 length is 15 residues. CDR3 in amino acids: CASSGRDGLNTEAFF. Here the CDR3 DNA reads TGCGCCAGCAGCGGCCGGGACGGTTTGAACACTGAAGCTTTCTTT.

The chain joins TRBV29-1 to TRBJ1-2; no reliable D call. V was trimmed by 6 bases and J by 0 bases, leaving 11 bases between them. CDR1 is SQVTM, CDR2 ANQGSEA, per germline. There are 13 residues in the CDR3. The CDR3 DNA reads as TGCAGCGTAAGCATCGGAGCTAACTATGGCTACACCTTC. It specifies CSVSIGANYGYTF.

The J gene is TRBJ1-6, the V gene TRBV4-1, with D hard to call. CDR3 size: 14 residues. The V gene lost 4 bases and the J gene lost 9 bases, with 13 bases spanning the gap. Germline V gene lookup returns CDR1 MGHRA and CDR2 YSYEKL. CDR3 DNA: TGCGCCAGCAGCCCCACGGGGAGCGCTTCACCCCTCCACTTT. This gives the protein CASSPTGSASPLHF.

This clonotype appeared a few times. The chain is built from TRBV24-1 and TRBJ2-2, with 9 nucleotides matching TRBD1. The CDR3 totals 16 residues. Germline V gene data show CDR1 as KGHDR and CDR2 as SFDVKD. V was pared by 4 bases and J by 3 bases, with 5 bases of the junction left unmatched. The CDR3 region is CATSEPGQGHTGELFF. The CDR3 DNA reads as TGTGCCACCAGTGAGCCGGGACAGGGTCACACCGGGGAGCTGTTTTTT.

This sequence joins TRBV11-2 and TRBJ2-1; 10 positions match TRBD2. Germline loops: CDR1 SGHAT, CDR2 FQNNGV. CDR3 length: 20 residues. Trimming cost V 5 bases and J 2 bases; bases outside gene matches: 18. CDR3 amino acids: CASSPRGRLAGALTYNEQFF. The DNA for the CDR3 is TGTGCCAGCAGCCCTAGGGGGCGGCTAGCGGGAGCGCTTACCTACAATGAGCAGTTCTTC. Full variable domain (outside the CDR3, taken from reference TRBV11-2 and TRBJ2-1): EAGVAQSPRYKIIEKRQSVAFWCNPISGHATLYWYQQILGQGPKLLIQFQNNGVVDDSQLPKDRFSAERLKGVDSTLKIQPAKLEDSAVYLCASSPRGRLAGALTYNEQFFGPGTRLTVL.

This clonotype was recorded only once. This chain connects TRBV12-3 or TRBV12-4 to TRBJ2-7; 9 bases align to TRBD2. V shed 4 bases, J shed 3 bases, and the junction held 10 bases outside the gene matches. The CDR3 is 16 amino acids. The DNA of the CDR3 is TGTGCCAGCAGTTACCCGGCGGGCGGGAGGGGCTACGAGCAGTACTTC. This codes for CASSYPAGGRGYEQYF.

The chain has TRBV14 and TRBJ2-3, with 8 nucleotides matching TRBD2. Germline CDR1 reads SGHDN; CDR2 reads FVKESK. V shed 6 bases and J 5 bases; nucleotides not matched to a gene: 10. The CDR3 is 15 residues long. The CDR3 region is CASSYPGLGGDTQYF. In DNA form, the CDR3 reads TGTGCCAGCAGTTATCCGGGACTAGGCGGAGATACGCAGTATTTT.

The table lists this clonotype with a few counts. CDR3 loop: CASSWGLQATNTEAFF. DNA for the CDR3: TGTGCCAGCAGCTGGGGATTACAGGCCACCAACACTGAAGCTTTCTTT. The chain carries TRBV7-9 and TRBJ1-1, with a tentative D call TRBD1 (5 bases). CDR1 SEHNR and CDR2 FQNEAQ come from the germline V gene (reference sequence). This CDR3 contains 16 residues. Deletions cut 4 bases from V and 2 bases from J, with 17 bases between. Full variable domain (missing parts from reference TRBV7-9 and TRBJ1-1): DTGVSQNPRHKITKRGQNVTFRCDPISEHNRLYWYRQTLGQGPEFLTYFQNEAQLEKSRLLSDRFSAERPKGSFSTLEIQRTEQGDSAMYLCASSWGLQATNTEAFFGQGTRLTVV.

The chain couples TRBV3-1 to TRBJ2-7, with 7 bases fitting TRBD1. CDR1 LGHDT and CDR2 YNNKEL come from the germline V gene (reference sequence). This CDR3 has 15 residues. J lost 3 bases, V lost 0 bases, and 5 bases had no gene match. The DNA of the CDR3 is TGTGCCAGCAGCCAAGAGCACAGGGGAGACTACGAGCAGTACTTC. Residues: CASSQEHRGDYEQYF.

This clonotype occurred a few times. This chain links TRBV24-1 with TRBJ2-3, with D unclear. CDR3 length: 13 amino acids. V lost 4 bases and J lost 6, with 10 bases in between. Looked up from germline, CDR1 is KGHDR and CDR2 is SFDVKD. The CDR3 DNA reads TGTGCCACCAGTGACCCCGTTTGGGATACGCAGTATTTT. Protein product: CATSDPVWDTQYF.

This clonotype was detected a few times. The V call is TRBV4-2, the J call TRBJ2-5; D perhaps matches TRBD1 (5 bases). The V and J ends lost 2 bases and 3 bases respectively, with 10 bases between them. CDR3 length: 14 residues. Looked up from germline, CDR1 is LGHNA and CDR2 is YNFKEQ. CDR3 loop: CASSQPDRKETQYF. CDR3 bases: TGTGCCAGCAGCCAACCCGACAGAAAAGAGACCCAGTACTTC.

The chain links TRBV10-3 to TRBJ2-3; 7 nucleotides match TRBD2. The CDR3 length is 15 residues. The junction had 10 bases not matched to a gene; V was cut back by 4 bases and J by 6 bases. Germline V CDR1 and CDR2: ENHRY, SYGVKD. The CDR3 DNA is TGTGCCATCAGTGCGACTGGCGGGAGAGCTGATACGCAGTATTTT. It translates to CAISATGGRADTQYF.

This clonotype was seen more than once but under ten times. The CDR3 nucleotides read TGTGCCAGCAGTCCGACAGGGCTATCCTACAATGAGCAGTTCTTC. This encodes CASSPTGLSYNEQFF. The chain is built from TRBV27 and TRBJ2-1; 7 nucleotides match TRBD1. The length of the CDR3 is 15 residues. Germline V gene data show CDR1 as MNHEY and CDR2 as SMNVEV (reference sequence). V lost 5 bases, J lost 1 base, and 5 bases stayed unmatched.

V usage is TRBV4-1 and J usage is TRBJ1-2; 8 positions agree with TRBD1. CDR3 length: 15 residues. The junction had 2 bases not matched to a gene; V was cut back by 0 bases and J by 2 bases. Germline CDR1 and CDR2: MGHRA and YSYEKL. CDR3 region: CASSQEDRGNYGYTF. CDR3 nucleotide sequence: TGCGCCAGCAGCCAAGAAGACAGGGGAAACTATGGCTACACCTTC.

The chain couples TRBV7-2 to TRBJ2-3, with D perhaps matching TRBD1 (5 bases). Trimming pared 4 bases from V and 1 base from J, leaving 18 bases between. CDR3 size: 17 residues. The germline gives CDR1 SGHTA, CDR2 FQGNSA. The CDR3 protein is CASSSARAFLGTDTQYF. CDR3 DNA sequence: TGTGCCAGCAGCTCAGCCAGGGCTTTTCTCGGCACAGATACGCAGTATTTT.

This clonotype was observed many times. DNA for the CDR3: TGTGCCAGCAGCTTAGTAGGACTAGCGGGAGTTTACAATGAGCAGTTCTTC. Amino acids: CASSLVGLAGVYNEQFF. V and J are TRBV11-2 and TRBJ2-1; 13 bases align to TRBD2. After removal of 1 base from V and 4 bases from J, the junction contained 4 bases not matched to a gene. In germline, CDR1 is SGHAT, CDR2 FQNNGV. The CDR3 has 17 amino acids.

This clonotype was recorded a few times. The chain is built from TRBV5-1 and TRBJ2-7; 7 positions match TRBD2. After removal of 8 bases from V and 5 bases from J, the junction contained 7 bases not matched to a gene. This CDR3 spans 12 amino acids. Germline V gives CDR1 SGHRS, CDR2 YFSETQ. Here the CDR3 reads CARPGLRDEQYF. For the CDR3, the DNA is TGCGCCAGGCCGGGACTACGTGACGAGCAGTACTTC.

In this sample, this clonotype turned up many times. The V call is TRBV28, the J call TRBJ1-4; no clear D gene. Germline V gene data show CDR1 as MDHEN and CDR2 as SYDVKM. The CDR3 has 11 residues. Trimming cost V 2 bases and J 8 bases, with 3 bases left between them. The CDR3 is CASSLTEKLFF. In nucleotides, the CDR3 is TGTGCCAGCAGTTTAACAGAAAAACTGTTTTTT.

The sample holds a few counts of this clonotype. The V call is TRBV10-3, the J call TRBJ2-3; 7 bases fit TRBD2. The CDR3 is 15 residues long. From germline, CDR1 is ENHRY and CDR2 SYGVKD. V shed 6 bases and J 2 bases; nucleotides not matched to a gene: 8. CDR3 sequence (DNA): TGTGCCATCAGCCCCAGCGGGGAGATCACAGATACGCAGTATTTT. Protein: CAISPSGEITDTQYF.

In its sample, this clonotype was seen a few times. This rearrangement joins TRBV3-1 to TRBJ2-7; maybe TRBD1 (5 bases). V was clipped by 0 bases and J by 6 bases, with 9 bases between them. The germline V gene has CDR1 LGHDT and CDR2 YNNKEL (reference sequence). The CDR3 has 13 residues. CDR3 sequence (DNA): TGTGCCAGCAGCCAAGAGGTCAGGGCCGAGCAGTACTTC. It yields the protein CASSQEVRAEQYF.